The 29 T cell receptor beta chains reported below all come from one sample, sequenced in a study of cytomegalovirus exposure and HLA in healthy donors. The PCR made use of 60 Vbeta and 13 Jbeta primers. Clones were sequenced by immunoSEQ multiplex PCR, and TCRdb holds only the in-frame ones, with some missing. Its table records around 190,000 clones. The specimen sequenced was PBMCs. The receptors were gathered from a woman aged 25 to 39 in good health and CMV-seropositive.

The rearrangement links TRBV28 to TRBJ1-4, with 8 bases matching TRBD1. The CDR3 contains 16 residues. V lost 2 bases and J lost 2; bases outside the gene matches: 4. The germline gives CDR1 MDHEN, CDR2 SYDVKM. The CDR3 DNA follows: TGTGCCAGCAGTTTAGACAGGGGAGGGACTAATGAAAAACTGTTTTTT. Its protein product is CASSLDRGGTNEKLFF.

The chain couples TRBV19 to TRBJ2-6; possibly TRBD1 for D (6 bases). Germline assignment: CDR1 LNHDA and CDR2 SQIVND (reference sequence). This CDR3 is 16 amino acids long. V lost 8 bases to trimming and J lost 2 bases, with 16 bases between them. The CDR3 protein is CASEQGTLPGANVLTF. The CDR3 DNA reads TGTGCCAGTGAACAGGGAACCCTTCCTGGGGCCAACGTCCTGACTTTC.

This chain joins TRBV5-4 and TRBJ2-1, with TRBD2 matching 8 bases. CDR3 length: 13 residues. V trimming: 5 bases; J trimming: 14 bases; junction bases outside the gene matches: 12. In germline, CDR1 is SGHNT, CDR2 YYREEE (reference sequence). The CDR3: CASSRDERGLKFF. The CDR3 DNA reads as TGTGCCAGCAGTCGGGACGAGCGGGGGTTAAAGTTCTTC.

The CDR3 sequence: CASSSDRGFSYEQYF. The CDR3 bases are TGCGCCAGCAGCTCGGACAGGGGGTTCTCATACGAGCAGTACTTC. This chain joins TRBV5-1 and TRBJ2-7; 10 bases fit TRBD1. Germline V gives CDR1 SGHRS, CDR2 YFSETQ. J was trimmed by 4 bases and V by 3 bases; bases with no gene match: 7. This CDR3 spans 15 amino acids.

The V and J genes are TRBV6-6 and TRBJ2-5; 10 bases agree with TRBD1. The CDR3 is made up of 15 amino acids. The ends lost 6 bases at V and 4 bases at J; junction bases unmatched: 8. Germline V lookup: CDR1 MNHNY, CDR2 SVGAGI (reference sequence). CDR3 nucleotides: TGTGCCAGCAGGGACAGGGGGGCGAGGGGAGAGACCCAGTACTTC. Amino acids: CASRDRGARGETQYF.

This rearrangement joins TRBV5-6 to TRBJ2-7, with 7 bases identical to TRBD1. Germline V lookup: CDR1 SGHDT, CDR2 YYEEEE. V was pared by 4 bases and J by 2 bases, with 15 bases of the junction left unmatched. The CDR3 totals 17 residues. CDR3 sequence reads: CASSQLTGQFSTYEQYF. The CDR3 DNA follows: TGTGCCAGCAGCCAGCTGACGGGACAGTTCTCCACCTACGAGCAGTACTTC.

The V call is TRBV6-5, the J call TRBJ1-1; D gene unclear. V was pared by 0 bases and J by 4 bases, with 6 bases between. CDR1 is MNHEY and CDR2 is SVGAGI in the germline V gene. This CDR3 spans 13 amino acids. CDR3 residues: CASSYSEGTEAFF. CDR3 sequence (DNA): TGTGCCAGCAGTTACTCGGAGGGCACTGAAGCTTTCTTT.

The CDR3 DNA reads as TGTGCCAGCAGCTTGCGGGGCTCAAACACTGAAGCTTTCTTT. It encodes CASSLRGSNTEAFF. The chain employs TRBV7-9 and TRBJ1-1, with D perhaps matching TRBD1 (5 bases). V lost 3 bases, J lost 2 bases, and 10 bases lay in between. The CDR3 loop spans 14 amino acids. Germline V gene data show CDR1 as SEHNR and CDR2 as FQNEAQ (reference sequence).

The J gene is TRBJ1-2, the V gene TRBV6-5; no reliable D call. Trimming cost V 4 bases and J 0 bases, with 9 bases left between them. Germline CDR1 MNHEY, CDR2 SVGAGI. The CDR3 runs 14 residues. The CDR3 protein is CASSFFSSNYGYTF. In DNA form, the CDR3 reads TGTGCCAGCAGTTTTTTTTCCTCTAACTATGGCTACACCTTC.

V is TRBV28 and J is TRBJ1-5; a possible D gene is TRBD1 (6 bases). Germline V gene data show CDR1 as MDHEN and CDR2 as SYDVKM. The CDR3 has 15 residues. Trimming shortened V by 6 bases and J by 7 bases, and 19 bases separated the two germline ends. CDR3 protein: CASSPIGQGRQPQHF. DNA of the CDR3: TGTGCCAGCAGCCCGATCGGGCAGGGGCGGCAGCCCCAGCATTTT. Combining the CDR3 with reference TRBV28 and TRBJ1-5 gives the whole variable domain DVKVTQSSRYLVKRTGEKVFLECVQDMDHENMFWYRQDPGLGLRLIYFSYDVKMKEKGDIPEGYSVSREKKERFSLILESASTNQTSMYLCASSPIGQGRQPQHFGDGTRLSIL.

V usage is TRBV5-8 and J usage is TRBJ1-5; D not certain. From germline, CDR1 is SGHTS and CDR2 YDEGEE. This CDR3 region has 13 residues. V shed 7 bases and J shed 5 bases, with 13 bases lying between them. This chain's CDR3 is CASSSGFDQPQHF. CDR3 coding DNA: TGTGCCAGCTCCTCGGGATTCGATCAGCCCCAGCATTTT.

The gene calls are TRBV4-3 and TRBJ1-4, with 8 nucleotides matching TRBD1. From germline, CDR1 is LGHNA and CDR2 YSLEER. The CDR3 consists of 18 residues. Trimming cost V 0 bases and J 3 bases; bases outside gene matches: 9. The CDR3 DNA reads TGCGCCAGCAGCCAAGATCCCTACAGGGGGGAGGCTAATGAAAAACTGTTTTTT. This gives the protein CASSQDPYRGEANEKLFF.

J is TRBJ1-2 and V is TRBV19; D is unclear. V was trimmed by 4 bases and J by 3 bases, leaving 9 bases between them. The CDR3 has 13 amino acids. The germline gives CDR1 LNHDA, CDR2 SQIVND (reference sequence). CDR3 in amino acids: CASSNGDHYGYTF. CDR3 nucleotide sequence: TGTGCCAGTAGTAACGGAGACCACTATGGCTACACCTTC.

J is TRBJ2-5 and V is TRBV2; D might be TRBD2 (7 bases). The CDR3 runs to 16 residues. Germline CDR1 SNHLY, CDR2 FYNNEI. Trimming pared 0 bases from V and 5 bases from J, leaving 16 bases between. CDR3 bases: TGTGCCAGCAGTGAAGCCTTGGGGGGGGGCCAGGAGACCCAGTACTTC. Protein: CASSEALGGGQETQYF.

The CDR3 DNA follows: TGTGCCAGCAGCTTTGGGGAGGGCAACGTCCTGACTTTC. Protein sequence: CASSFGEGNVLTF. The chain links TRBV11-2 to TRBJ2-6, with TRBD2 matching over 7 bases. V lost 3 bases to trimming and J lost 9 bases; unmatched junction nucleotides: 2. Per germline, CDR1 SGHAT and CDR2 FQNNGV. There are 13 residues in the CDR3.

The J gene is TRBJ2-3, the V gene TRBV20-1; D gene ambiguous. The CDR3 loop spans 11 amino acids. CDR1 is DFQATT, CDR2 SNEGSKA, per germline (reference sequence). V dropped 2 bases and J dropped 6 bases, with 6 bases sitting between them. The DNA for the CDR3 is TGCAGTGCTAGAACAATGGATACGCAGTATTTT. Its protein product is CSARTMDTQYF.

The J gene is TRBJ1-6, the V gene TRBV7-9; possible D gene TRBD1, 5 bases. Per the germline V gene, CDR1 is SEHNR and CDR2 is FQNEAQ (reference sequence). V gave up 5 bases and J gave up 4 bases, with 15 bases separating them. The CDR3 totals 16 residues. This chain's CDR3 is CASSLAGTAYNSPLHF. DNA for the CDR3: TGTGCCAGCAGCCTTGCCGGGACTGCTTATAATTCACCCCTCCACTTT.

The chain couples TRBV29-1 to TRBJ2-3, with D uncertain. CDR3 length: 13 amino acids. Between the trimmed V and J ends, which lost 0 bases and 2 bases, there was a span of 6 bases. Germline V CDR1 and CDR2: SQVTM, ANQGSEA. CDR3 region: CSVEEGYTDTQYF. CDR3 nucleotide sequence: TGCAGCGTTGAAGAGGGCTACACAGATACGCAGTATTTT.

The rearrangement links TRBV7-7 to TRBJ2-5; maybe TRBD1 (5 bases). The CDR3 extends over 15 amino acids. Trimming removed 4 bases from V and 1 base from J, with 13 bases in between. Germline loops: CDR1 SSHAT, CDR2 FNYEAQ (reference sequence). The CDR3 nucleotides read TGTGCCAGCAGCTATAGTACAGGAGCCCAAGAGACCCAGTACTTC. Translation: CASSYSTGAQETQYF.

This chain joins TRBV7-2 and TRBJ1-1; D may be TRBD1 (6 bases). V lost 3 bases to trimming and J lost 11 bases, with 22 bases between them. The CDR3 spans 15 residues. Looked up from germline, CDR1 is SGHTA and CDR2 is FQGNSA. The CDR3 protein is CASSFSTFTGKSAFF. Written as DNA, the CDR3 is TGTGCCAGCAGCTTCTCGACGTTTACAGGGAAGTCCGCTTTCTTT.

The V call is TRBV6-5, the J call TRBJ1-5; 7 nucleotides match TRBD1. Trimming cost V 11 bases and J 4 bases; bases outside gene matches: 8. The CDR3 sequence is 13 residues long. Germline V gives CDR1 MNHEY, CDR2 SVGAGI. The CDR3 nucleotides read TGTGCCTCTAAGGGACAGAATAATCAGCCCCAGCATTTT. Encoded protein: CASKGQNNQPQHF.

The rearrangement uses TRBV5-1 and TRBJ2-7, with TRBD1 identical over 10 bases. The J segment lost 2 bases and the V segment lost 7 bases, leaving 6 bases of the junction unmatched. Germline V gives CDR1 SGHRS, CDR2 YFSETQ. There are 14 residues in the CDR3. The CDR3, as DNA: TGCGCCAGCTCCGGGACAGGGGACGCCTACGAGCAGTACTTC. As protein: CASSGTGDAYEQYF.

The chain joins TRBV5-1 to TRBJ1-2, with unresolved D. This CDR3 has 14 residues. V lost 0 bases and J lost 8, with 14 bases in between. The V gene's germline CDR1 is SGHRS and CDR2 YFSETQ. For the CDR3, the DNA is TGCGCCAGCAGCTTGGCCGGAGAACTTTACGGCTACACCTTC. This codes for CASSLAGELYGYTF.

The V and J genes are TRBV27 and TRBJ2-3; tentative D call: TRBD1 (6 bases). Per germline, CDR1 MNHEY and CDR2 SMNVEV (reference sequence). Trimming took 6 bases from V and 5 from J, leaving 12 bases between them. The CDR3 has 13 residues. This chain's CDR3 is CASSLEGEDTQYF. The CDR3 nucleotides read TGTGCCAGCAGCCTCGAGGGGGAAGATACGCAGTATTTT.

V is TRBV28 and J is TRBJ2-5; 7 bases line up with TRBD1. The V gene end was trimmed by 4 bases and the J gene end by 1 base; junction bases not matched to a gene: 3. Germline V gene sequence: CDR1 MDHEN, CDR2 SYDVKM. The CDR3 is 14 amino acids. The CDR3 DNA sequence: TGTGCCAGCAGTTCCGGACAGGCCCAAGAGACCCAGTACTTC. Encoded protein: CASSSGQAQETQYF.

The chain employs TRBV18 and TRBJ1-1, with D possibly TRBD1 on 5 matching bases. Trimming left V 6 bases short and J 1 base short, with 12 bases between. From germline, CDR1 is KGHSH and CDR2 LQKENI. This CDR3 is built from 14 residues. Written as DNA, the CDR3 is TGTGCCAGCTCGCCGATCCAGGGGAACACTGAAGCTTTCTTT. It specifies CASSPIQGNTEAFF. Combining the CDR3 with reference TRBV18 and TRBJ1-1 gives the whole variable domain NAGVMQNPRHLVRRRGQEARLRCSPMKGHSHVYWYRQLPEEGLKFMVYLQKENIIDESGMPKERFSAEFPKEGPSILRIQQVVRGDSAAYFCASSPIQGNTEAFFGQGTRLTVV.

V is TRBV5-1 and J is TRBJ2-3; 8 bases are a match to TRBD2. Unmatched junction bases numbered 9, after V lost 4 bases and J lost 2 bases. The CDR3 is made up of 16 amino acids. Germline V gives CDR1 SGHRS, CDR2 YFSETQ. The CDR3 loop is CASSHAERGPTDTQYF. CDR3 DNA sequence: TGCGCCAGCAGCCATGCAGAGCGGGGGCCCACAGATACGCAGTATTTT.

V is TRBV28 and J is TRBJ1-5; D possibly corresponds to TRBD1 (6 bases). V was cut by 4 bases and J by 7 bases, with 14 bases left in between. This CDR3 comprises 14 residues. Germline-derived CDR1 and CDR2 are MDHEN and SYDVKM. The DNA of the CDR3 is TGTGCCAGCAGTTCACCGCAGGGGACCCAGCCCCAGCATTTT. Encoded protein: CASSSPQGTQPQHF.

The chain carries TRBV4-3 and TRBJ2-7; TRBD2 matches at 12 bases. CDR1 and CDR2 from the germline V gene are LGHNA and YSLEER. V lost 4 bases to trimming and J lost 3 bases; unmatched junction nucleotides: 4. This CDR3 is 15 amino acids long. The CDR3 bases are TGCGCCAGCAGCCTAGGGACTAGCGGGTACTACGAGCAGTACTTC. It specifies CASSLGTSGYYEQYF.